The 11 T cell receptor beta chains below were found in one sample sequenced in a study of blood T cell repertoires in COVID-19. Clones were sequenced by immunoSEQ multiplex PCR, and TCRdb holds only the in-frame ones, with some missing. The data show approximately 260,000 clones, approximately 90% seen once. Sequences were obtained from peripheral blood. Every receptor here comes from a woman in her thirties or forties who had recovered from COVID-19.

J is TRBJ1-6 and V is TRBV19, with unresolved D. Looked up from germline, CDR1 is LNHDA and CDR2 is SQIVND (reference sequence). The CDR3 totals 17 residues. V was clipped by 3 bases and J by 0 bases, with 12 bases between them. The CDR3 DNA follows: TGTGCCAGTAGTATCGCGAAGGGAGCCTCCTATAATTCACCCCTCCACTTT. Residues: CASSIAKGASYNSPLHF. The full variable domain, rest sourced from reference TRBV19 and TRBJ1-6, is DGGITQSPKYLFRKEGQNVTLSCEQNLNHDAMYWYRQDPGQGLRLIYYSQIVNDFQKGDIAEGYSVSREKKESFPLTVTSAQKNPTAFYLCASSIAKGASYNSPLHFGNGTRLTVT.

The chain is built from TRBV7-8 and TRBJ1-1; 8 bases align to TRBD1. Looked up from germline, CDR1 is SGHVS and CDR2 is FQNEAQ. CDR3 length: 13 residues. V was clipped by 6 bases and J by 7 bases; unmatched bases: 7. The DNA of the CDR3 is TGTGCCAGCAGGCCAACAGGGGGTGGTGAAGCTTTCTTT. Protein sequence: CASRPTGGGEAFF.

The chain links TRBV6-4 to TRBJ2-2; 7 positions agree with TRBD2. This CDR3 has 19 amino acids. Trimming cost V 0 bases and J 5 bases; bases outside gene matches: 15. The germline CDR1 and CDR2 sequences are MRHNA and SNTAGT. The CDR3 nucleotides read TGTGCCAGCAGTGACTCCTTAGCGGGCCCCTCCGGGGAAACCGGGGAGCTGTTTTTT. Residues: CASSDSLAGPSGETGELFF.

This clone was counted a single time. The chain uses TRBV19 and TRBJ2-6, with D maybe TRBD1 (5 bases). With 7 bases removed from V and 1 base from J, the gap between germline ends came to 17 bases. The CDR3 contains 17 residues. CDR1 and CDR2 from the germline V gene are LNHDA and SQIVND (reference sequence). CDR3 amino acids: CASKPSLGPSGANVLTF. CDR3 sequence (DNA): TGTGCCAGTAAACCGAGTCTGGGGCCTTCTGGGGCCAACGTCCTGACTTTC.

The genes are TRBV5-4 and TRBJ2-5, with D possibly matching TRBD2 (5 bases). Germline CDR1 is SGHNT and CDR2 is YYREEE (reference sequence). The CDR3 has 17 residues. Trimming left V 2 bases short and J 1 base short, with 18 bases between. CDR3: CASSFAPGGWSQETQYF. CDR3 DNA sequence: TGTGCCAGCAGCTTCGCTCCGGGCGGGTGGAGCCAAGAGACCCAGTACTTC. Using reference TRBV5-4 and TRBJ2-5 for the parts outside the CDR3, the full variable domain is ETGVTQSPTHLIKTRGQQVTLRCSSQSGHNTVSWYQQALGQGPQFIFQYYREEENGRGNFPPRFSGLQFPNYSSELNVNALELDDSALYLCASSFAPGGWSQETQYFGPGTRLLVL.

The V gene is TRBV30, the J gene TRBJ2-7; tentative D call: TRBD2 (6 bases). The germline gives CDR1 GTSNPN, CDR2 SVGIG (reference sequence). The CDR3 length is 12 residues. Trimming shortened V by 1 base and J by 7 bases, and 11 bases separated the two germline ends. The CDR3 protein is CAWSAGELEQYF. As DNA, the CDR3 is TGTGCCTGGAGTGCGGGGGAGCTGGAGCAGTACTTC.

This clone occurred a few times. The CDR3 reads CASSYLLGAHYEQYF. The CDR3 DNA is TGTGCCAGCAGCTACCTGCTTGGGGCCCACTACGAGCAGTACTTC. The chain couples TRBV5-6 to TRBJ2-7, with a tentative D call TRBD1 (5 bases). Trimming removed 3 bases at V and 3 bases at J, with 16 bases between. The CDR3 is 15 residues long. CDR1 and CDR2 from the germline V gene are SGHDT and YYEEEE.

This chain links TRBV5-6 with TRBJ2-7; TRBD2 aligns across 7 bases. V lost 0 bases, J lost 0 bases, and 6 bases stayed unmatched. CDR3 size: 16 residues. CDR1 SGHDT and CDR2 YYEEEE come from the germline V gene. The CDR3 DNA reads TGTGCCAGCAGCTTGGGGTCGTGGGGGGGCTCCTACGAGCAGTACTTC. Translating it yields CASSLGSWGGSYEQYF.

This chain joins TRBV18 and TRBJ2-7, with 9 bases identical to TRBD1. This CDR3 has 14 residues. The V gene's germline CDR1 is KGHSH and CDR2 LQKENI. Trimming took 1 base from V and 6 from J; bases not matched to a gene: 4. This CDR3 reads CASSPQTGGGEQYF. CDR3 in DNA: TGTGCCAGCTCACCACAGACAGGGGGAGGCGAGCAGTACTTC.

The chain recombines TRBV9 with TRBJ2-5; possible D gene TRBD1, 8 bases. The CDR3 runs 15 residues. V was cut by 0 bases and J by 5 bases, with 14 bases left in between. Germline CDR1 reads SGDLS; CDR2 reads YYNGEE. Written as DNA, the CDR3 is TGTGCCAGCAGCGTAGCAGGACAGGGAGGGGAGACCCAGTACTTC. Encoded protein: CASSVAGQGGETQYF.

The chain employs TRBV2 and TRBJ2-1, with D tentatively TRBD2 (6 bases). CDR1 is SNHLY and CDR2 is FYNNEI in the germline V gene. Between the trimmed V and J ends, which lost 6 bases and 0 bases, there was a span of 12 bases. The CDR3 has 15 residues. CDR3 sequence (DNA): TGTGCCAGCAGACTAGCCTCCAGCTCCTACAATGAGCAGTTCTTC. Encoded protein: CASRLASSSYNEQFF.